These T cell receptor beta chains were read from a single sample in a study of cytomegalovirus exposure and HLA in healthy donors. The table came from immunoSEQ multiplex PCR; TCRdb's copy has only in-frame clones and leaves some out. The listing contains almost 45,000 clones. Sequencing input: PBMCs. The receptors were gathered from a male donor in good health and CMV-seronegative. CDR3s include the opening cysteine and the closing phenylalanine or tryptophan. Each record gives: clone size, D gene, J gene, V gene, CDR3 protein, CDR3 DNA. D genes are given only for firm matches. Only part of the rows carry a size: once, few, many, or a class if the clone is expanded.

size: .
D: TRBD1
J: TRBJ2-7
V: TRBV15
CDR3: CATSRAPGQGYEQYF
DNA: TGTGCCACCAGCAGGGCTCCGGGACAGGGTTACGAGCAGTACTTC

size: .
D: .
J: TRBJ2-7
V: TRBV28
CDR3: CASRGGRGQYF
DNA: TGTGCCAGCAGGGGAGGAAGAGGGCAGTACTTC

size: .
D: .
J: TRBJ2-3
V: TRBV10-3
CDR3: CAIRLPQLDTQYF
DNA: TGTGCCATCAGGTTACCCCAACTGGATACGCAGTATTTT

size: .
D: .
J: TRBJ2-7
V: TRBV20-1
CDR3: CSASAQKEQYF
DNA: TGCAGTGCCAGCGCCCAGAAGGAGCAGTACTTC

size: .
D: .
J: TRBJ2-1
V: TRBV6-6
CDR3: CASSSGYNEQFF
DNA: TGTGCCAGCAGTTCCGGGTACAATGAGCAGTTCTTC

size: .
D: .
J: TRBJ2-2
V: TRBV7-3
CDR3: CASSQSGDTGELFF
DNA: TGTGCCAGCAGTCAGAGCGGAGACACCGGGGAGCTGTTTTTT

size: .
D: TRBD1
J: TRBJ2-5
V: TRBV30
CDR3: CAWSVRGRETQYF
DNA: TGTGCCTGGAGTGTGAGGGGGCGGGAGACCCAGTACTTC

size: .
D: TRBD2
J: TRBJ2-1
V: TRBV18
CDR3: CASSPSEPSGGVEQFF
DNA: TGTGCCAGCTCACCATCGGAGCCTTCGGGGGGAGTTGAGCAGTTCTTC

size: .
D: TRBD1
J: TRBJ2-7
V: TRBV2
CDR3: CASSDEGDRPYEQYF
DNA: TGTGCCAGCAGTGATGAAGGGGACAGACCCTACGAGCAGTACTTC

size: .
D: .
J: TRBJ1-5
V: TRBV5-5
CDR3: CASSLYVGRQPQHF
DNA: TGTGCCAGCAGCTTGTATGTAGGGAGACAGCCCCAGCATTTT

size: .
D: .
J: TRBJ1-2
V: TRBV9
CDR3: CASSRGGAQGYTF
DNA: TGTGCCAGCAGCAGAGGGGGGGCGCAGGGCTACACCTTC

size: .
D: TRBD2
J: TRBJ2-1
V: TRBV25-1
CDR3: CASSELTGGPKDNEQFF
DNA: TGTGCCAGCAGTGAATTGACGGGAGGGCCAAAAGACAATGAGCAGTTCTTC

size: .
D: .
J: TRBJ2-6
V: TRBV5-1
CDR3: CASSGAQSGANVLTF
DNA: TGCGCCAGCAGCGGGGCTCAGTCTGGGGCCAACGTCCTGACTTTC

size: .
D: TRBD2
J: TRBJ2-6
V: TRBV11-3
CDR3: CASSPGGGRASGANVLTF
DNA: TGTGCCAGCAGCCCGGGGGGGGGAAGGGCCTCTGGGGCCAACGTCCTGACTTTC

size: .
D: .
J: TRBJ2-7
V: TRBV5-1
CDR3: CASSFTLTGEQYF
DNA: TGCGCCAGCAGCTTCACTCTGACGGGCGAGCAGTACTTC

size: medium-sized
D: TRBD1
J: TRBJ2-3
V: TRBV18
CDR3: CASSHRQGGTDTQYF
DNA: TGCGCCAGCTCACATAGACAGGGCGGTACAGATACGCAGTATTTT

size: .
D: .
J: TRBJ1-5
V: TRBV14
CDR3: CASSHWGGESNQPQHF
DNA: TGTGCCAGCAGCCATTGGGGGGGAGAGAGCAATCAGCCCCAGCATTTT